This T cell receptor (beta chain) was profiled in a study of T cell repertoires in cytomegalovirus infection. Study-level background: Both CMV infection and a matching HLA type were indicated by public TCR beta signatures.

In the case of this clonotype: Its target is not known.

V was clipped by 6 bases and J by 5 bases; unmatched bases: 10. The CDR3 length is 15 residues. Overall study results and limits: Accumulated public TCR beta family frequency recognized individuals carrying CMV together with the relevant HLA. Clonotype analysis showed dominance of the ex vivo response by HLA-C-restricted CMV-specific TCR beta clonotypes.

TCRdb itself ran the reads through MiXCR, one entry per CDR3 protein. The sample consists of approximately 130,000 distinct CDR3 sequences, around 25% of them appearing once. Sequencing used PBMCs, sequenced either directly or after in vitro stimulation (not recorded which). This TCR came from a human donor in good health (CMV status not recorded). Some clones in this sample may be carry-over from other donors' samples. V is TRBV12-3 or TRBV12-4 and J is TRBJ1-1, with 9 bases matching TRBD1. The CDR3 reads CASSPAGTGRTEAFF. In DNA, the CDR3 is TGTGCCAGCAGCCCAGCGGGGACAGGGAGGACTGAAGCTTTCTTT.